A selection of T cell receptor beta chains follows, all from one sample in a study of cytomegalovirus exposure and HLA in healthy donors. Data came from immunoSEQ multiplex PCR; TCRdb stores just in-frame clones and leaves some out. The sample lists roughly 120,000 clones; 79% were seen once. Sequenced input: PBMCs. The receptors shown here come from a man younger than 30 in good health and CMV-seronegative. CDR3s include the opening cysteine and the closing phenylalanine or tryptophan. The D gene is left open where the match is weak. A clone size is listed for some rows: how often the clone was seen (once, few, many), or a class if it is expanded.

j_call: TRBJ2-2
clone_size: NA
d_call: TRBD2
v_call: TRBV10-1
cdr3_aa: CASSVGLAGTGELFF
cdr3_nt: TGCGCCAGCAGTGTGGGTCTAGCGGGAACCGGGGAGCTGTTTTTT

j_call: TRBJ2-1
clone_size: NA
d_call: NA
v_call: TRBV7-2
cdr3_aa: CASSWFGNEQFF
cdr3_nt: TGTGCCAGCAGCTGGTTCGGCAATGAGCAGTTCTTC

j_call: TRBJ1-2
clone_size: NA
d_call: TRBD1
v_call: TRBV7-2
cdr3_aa: CASSSPGQYSGDGYTF
cdr3_nt: TGTGCCAGCAGCTCCCCGGGACAGTATTCAGGCGATGGCTACACCTTC

j_call: TRBJ2-7
clone_size: once
d_call: NA
v_call: TRBV30
cdr3_aa: CAWSPSYEQYF
cdr3_nt: TGTGCCTGGAGTCCTAGCTACGAGCAGTACTTC

j_call: TRBJ2-3
clone_size: NA
d_call: TRBD2
v_call: TRBV4-1
cdr3_aa: CASSFPGGGQYF
cdr3_nt: TGCGCCAGCAGCTTCCCGGGCGGGGGGCAGTATTTT

j_call: TRBJ2-3
clone_size: NA
d_call: NA
v_call: TRBV28
cdr3_aa: CASSLWRFTDTQYF
cdr3_nt: TGTGCCAGCAGTTTATGGAGGTTCACAGATACGCAGTATTTT

j_call: TRBJ1-1
clone_size: NA
d_call: NA
v_call: TRBV7-3
cdr3_aa: CASSFSVTNTEAFF
cdr3_nt: TGTGCCAGCAGCTTTTCGGTAACGAACACTGAAGCTTTCTTT

j_call: TRBJ2-3
clone_size: NA
d_call: TRBD2
v_call: TRBV6-4
cdr3_aa: CASSNQATSGTDTQYF
cdr3_nt: TGTGCCAGCAGCAACCAAGCGACTAGCGGTACAGATACGCAGTATTTT

j_call: TRBJ1-1
clone_size: NA
d_call: NA
v_call: TRBV7-3
cdr3_aa: CASSLTGDANTEAFF
cdr3_nt: TGTGCCAGCAGCTTAACAGGAGACGCGAACACTGAAGCTTTCTTT

j_call: TRBJ2-7
clone_size: NA
d_call: NA
v_call: TRBV11-2
cdr3_aa: CASSWGDNEQYF
cdr3_nt: TGTGCCAGCAGCTGGGGCGATAACGAGCAGTACTTC

j_call: TRBJ1-1
clone_size: NA
d_call: NA
v_call: TRBV9
cdr3_aa: CASSETSRDWVTEAFF
cdr3_nt: TGTGCCAGCAGCGAGACAAGCAGGGATTGGGTCACTGAAGCTTTCTTT

j_call: TRBJ2-3
clone_size: NA
d_call: TRBD2
v_call: TRBV7-8
cdr3_aa: CASSEGLAGSTDTQYF
cdr3_nt: TGTGCCAGCAGCGAGGGACTAGCGGGTAGCACAGATACGCAGTATTTT

j_call: TRBJ1-2
clone_size: few
d_call: NA
v_call: TRBV28
cdr3_aa: CASTEGAKGYTF
cdr3_nt: TGTGCCAGCACCGAAGGGGCAAAGGGCTACACCTTC

j_call: TRBJ2-1
clone_size: once
d_call: TRBD2
v_call: TRBV25-1
cdr3_aa: CASSERSGAYNEQFF
cdr3_nt: TGTGCCAGCAGTGAGCGTAGCGGGGCCTACAATGAGCAGTTCTTC

j_call: TRBJ2-2
clone_size: NA
d_call: TRBD1
v_call: TRBV4-1
cdr3_aa: CASSQVITGTGAGELFF
cdr3_nt: TGCGCCAGCAGCCAAGTGATAACCGGGACAGGGGCCGGGGAGCTGTTTTTT

j_call: TRBJ1-5
clone_size: NA
d_call: TRBD1
v_call: TRBV19
cdr3_aa: CASRGQGVLPQHF
cdr3_nt: TGTGCCAGTAGGGGTCAGGGGGTTTTGCCCCAGCATTTT

j_call: TRBJ2-1
clone_size: NA
d_call: TRBD2
v_call: TRBV7-3
cdr3_aa: CASSPSGTRTYNEQFF
cdr3_nt: TGTGCCAGCAGCCCCTCGGGGACTAGAACCTACAATGAGCAGTTCTTC

j_call: TRBJ1-2
clone_size: NA
d_call: NA
v_call: TRBV11-2
cdr3_aa: CASSLVGQAPSYGYTF
cdr3_nt: TGTGCCAGCAGCTTAGTGGGGCAGGCCCCTAGCTATGGCTACACCTTC

j_call: TRBJ1-1
clone_size: NA
d_call: TRBD1
v_call: TRBV6-5
cdr3_aa: CASSLWTGDTEAFF
cdr3_nt: TGTGCCAGCAGTTTATGGACAGGGGACACTGAAGCTTTCTTT

j_call: TRBJ2-1
clone_size: NA
d_call: NA
v_call: TRBV7-6
cdr3_aa: CASTPGEPNNEQFF
cdr3_nt: TGTGCCAGCACCCCGGGGGAACCTAACAATGAGCAGTTCTTC

j_call: TRBJ2-1
clone_size: NA
d_call: NA
v_call: TRBV7-6
cdr3_aa: CASSLSNEQFF
cdr3_nt: TGTGCCAGCAGCTTGTCAAATGAGCAGTTCTTC

j_call: TRBJ2-7
clone_size: once
d_call: NA
v_call: TRBV18
cdr3_aa: CASSPSSYEQYF
cdr3_nt: TGTGCCAGCTCACCGAGTAGTTACGAGCAGTACTTC

j_call: TRBJ1-5
clone_size: few
d_call: NA
v_call: TRBV27
cdr3_aa: CASSFGVNQPQHF
cdr3_nt: TGTGCCAGCAGTTTCGGGGTCAATCAGCCCCAGCATTTT

j_call: TRBJ2-1
clone_size: NA
d_call: NA
v_call: TRBV19
cdr3_aa: CASSGGTGGSSYNEQFF
cdr3_nt: TGTGCCAGTAGCGGGGGGACAGGTGGGAGCTCCTACAATGAGCAGTTCTTC

j_call: TRBJ2-1
clone_size: once
d_call: NA
v_call: TRBV9
cdr3_aa: CASSARGSNQRGEQFF
cdr3_nt: TGTGCCAGCAGCGCACGCGGCTCCAACCAACGGGGTGAGCAGTTCTTC

j_call: TRBJ1-1
clone_size: NA
d_call: NA
v_call: TRBV7-3
cdr3_aa: CASSSLGGENTEAFF
cdr3_nt: TGTGCCAGCAGCTCACTCGGGGGAGAGAACACTGAAGCTTTCTTT

j_call: TRBJ2-1
clone_size: NA
d_call: NA
v_call: TRBV7-9
cdr3_aa: CASSLTQSYEQFF
cdr3_nt: TGTGCCAGCAGCTTAACACAGAGTTATGAGCAGTTCTTC

j_call: TRBJ2-2
clone_size: NA
d_call: NA
v_call: TRBV5-1
cdr3_aa: CASSLGFSGTGELFF
cdr3_nt: TGCGCCAGCAGCTTGGGGTTTAGTGGCACCGGGGAGCTGTTTTTT

j_call: TRBJ1-5
clone_size: NA
d_call: TRBD1
v_call: TRBV10-3
cdr3_aa: CAISEGTAYSNQPQHF
cdr3_nt: TGTGCCATCAGTGAAGGGACAGCTTATAGCAATCAGCCCCAGCATTTT

j_call: TRBJ2-5
clone_size: NA
d_call: NA
v_call: TRBV29-1
cdr3_aa: CSVAGVQTQYF
cdr3_nt: TGCAGCGTTGCAGGGGTACAGACCCAGTACTTC

j_call: TRBJ2-2
clone_size: once
d_call: NA
v_call: TRBV10-3
cdr3_aa: CAISESSNSFAGELFF
cdr3_nt: TGTGCCATCAGTGAGTCGAGCAATTCTTTTGCCGGGGAGCTGTTTTTT

j_call: TRBJ2-7
clone_size: NA
d_call: NA
v_call: TRBV2
cdr3_aa: CASRATTGAYEQYF
cdr3_nt: TGTGCCAGCAGGGCCACCACAGGAGCCTACGAGCAGTACTTC

j_call: TRBJ2-1
clone_size: NA
d_call: TRBD2
v_call: TRBV7-2
cdr3_aa: CASSSRGREGRNEQFF
cdr3_nt: TGTGCCAGCAGCTCCCGGGGGCGGGAGGGCCGGAATGAGCAGTTCTTC

j_call: TRBJ2-3
clone_size: NA
d_call: TRBD2
v_call: TRBV6-1
cdr3_aa: CASCLTSGHTDTQYF
cdr3_nt: TGTGCCAGCTGTTTAACTAGCGGACACACAGATACGCAGTATTTT

j_call: TRBJ2-7
clone_size: NA
d_call: NA
v_call: TRBV11-2
cdr3_aa: CASSPAAIVVYEQYF
cdr3_nt: TGTGCCAGCAGCCCCGCCGCCATTGTCGTCTACGAGCAGTACTTC

j_call: TRBJ1-3
clone_size: NA
d_call: NA
v_call: TRBV7-9
cdr3_aa: CSSSSLLGRGEGNTIYF
cdr3_nt: TGTTCCAGCAGCTCCCTACTCGGTCGGGGAGAGGGAAACACCATATATTTT

j_call: TRBJ2-7
clone_size: NA
d_call: TRBD1
v_call: TRBV25-1
cdr3_aa: CASSWSGGRYEQYF
cdr3_nt: TGTGCCAGCAGTTGGTCAGGGGGCAGATACGAGCAGTACTTC

j_call: TRBJ1-1
clone_size: many
d_call: NA
v_call: TRBV30
cdr3_aa: CAWSVRGQIWVLF
cdr3_nt: TGTGCCTGGAGTGTACGTGGACAAATTTGGGTTCTCTTT

j_call: TRBJ1-4
clone_size: NA
d_call: NA
v_call: TRBV5-1
cdr3_aa: CASSLQGSGEKLFF
cdr3_nt: TGCGCCAGCAGCTTACAGGGTTCAGGCGAAAAACTGTTTTTT

j_call: TRBJ2-1
clone_size: NA
d_call: NA
v_call: TRBV6-5
cdr3_aa: CASSYWASSPNNEQFF
cdr3_nt: TGTGCCAGCAGTTATTGGGCCTCCTCCCCGAATAATGAGCAGTTCTTC

j_call: TRBJ2-7
clone_size: NA
d_call: TRBD2
v_call: TRBV6-5
cdr3_aa: CASSYQREAYYEQYF
cdr3_nt: TGTGCCAGCAGTTACCAGCGGGAGGCCTACTACGAGCAGTACTTC

j_call: TRBJ2-7
clone_size: NA
d_call: NA
v_call: TRBV7-8
cdr3_aa: CASSLGRSPHRVPYEQYF
cdr3_nt: TGTGCCAGCAGCTTAGGTAGGAGCCCCCACAGGGTCCCCTACGAGCAGTACTTC

j_call: TRBJ2-1
clone_size: NA
d_call: TRBD2
v_call: TRBV29-1
cdr3_aa: CSVNQVAGLRWSYNEQFF
cdr3_nt: TGCAGCGTTAACCAGGTAGCGGGATTACGCTGGTCCTACAATGAGCAGTTCTTC

j_call: TRBJ1-4
clone_size: NA
d_call: TRBD1
v_call: TRBV4-3
cdr3_aa: CASSQDLGGGSEKLFF
cdr3_nt: TGCGCCAGCAGCCAAGATCTAGGAGGGGGCAGCGAAAAACTGTTTTTT

j_call: TRBJ1-4
clone_size: few
d_call: NA
v_call: TRBV5-1
cdr3_aa: CASSSGHSNEKLFF
cdr3_nt: TGCGCCAGCAGCTCGGGACATTCTAATGAAAAACTGTTTTTT

j_call: TRBJ2-2
clone_size: NA
d_call: TRBD2
v_call: TRBV5-8
cdr3_aa: CASSLVVLAGVRTGELFF
cdr3_nt: TGTGCCAGCAGCTTGGTGGTACTAGCGGGAGTTCGAACCGGGGAGCTGTTTTTT

j_call: TRBJ2-5
clone_size: NA
d_call: TRBD2
v_call: TRBV27
cdr3_aa: CASSGGGRETQYF
cdr3_nt: TGTGCCAGCAGTGGGGGGGGTCGCGAGACCCAGTACTTC

j_call: TRBJ2-1
clone_size: NA
d_call: NA
v_call: TRBV28
cdr3_aa: CASSLLAGNEQFF
cdr3_nt: TGTGCCAGCAGTTTATTGGCAGGGAATGAGCAGTTCTTC

j_call: TRBJ1-5
clone_size: NA
d_call: NA
v_call: TRBV10-3
cdr3_aa: CATGGHSNQPQHF
cdr3_nt: TGTGCCACGGGAGGCCACAGCAATCAGCCCCAGCATTTT

j_call: TRBJ2-5
clone_size: NA
d_call: NA
v_call: TRBV10-3
cdr3_aa: CAISDRETQYF
cdr3_nt: TGTGCCATCAGTGACCGAGAGACCCAGTACTTC

j_call: TRBJ2-5
clone_size: NA
d_call: NA
v_call: TRBV11-1
cdr3_aa: CASSFGRGETQYF
cdr3_nt: TGTGCCAGCAGCTTCGGCAGGGGAGAGACCCAGTACTTC

j_call: TRBJ2-3
clone_size: NA
d_call: TRBD2
v_call: TRBV30
cdr3_aa: CAWGETGLSTDTQYF
cdr3_nt: TGTGCCTGGGGGGAGACGGGACTAAGCACAGATACGCAGTATTTT

j_call: TRBJ1-2
clone_size: once
d_call: NA
v_call: TRBV30
cdr3_aa: CAWSLGVPNYGYTF
cdr3_nt: TGTGCCTGGAGTTTAGGGGTCCCTAACTATGGCTACACCTTC

j_call: TRBJ1-2
clone_size: NA
d_call: NA
v_call: TRBV28
cdr3_aa: CASSSGGYTF
cdr3_nt: TGTGCCAGCAGTTCGGGTGGCTACACCTTC

j_call: TRBJ2-3
clone_size: NA
d_call: NA
v_call: TRBV21-1
cdr3_aa: CVLRGVSTDTQYF
cdr3_nt: TGTGTCCTCAGGGGGGTTAGCACAGATACGCAGTATTTT

j_call: TRBJ2-1
clone_size: many
d_call: TRBD2
v_call: TRBV5-1
cdr3_aa: CASSLVGGRSGRINEQFF
cdr3_nt: TGCGCCAGCAGCTTGGTGGGCGGACGAAGCGGGAGGATTAATGAGCAGTTCTTC

j_call: TRBJ1-1
clone_size: NA
d_call: TRBD1
v_call: TRBV2
cdr3_aa: CARWDSSTPEAFF
cdr3_nt: TGTGCCAGATGGGACAGTTCAACTCCCGAAGCTTTCTTT

j_call: TRBJ1-2
clone_size: NA
d_call: NA
v_call: TRBV7-8
cdr3_aa: CASSLYRDYGYTF
cdr3_nt: TGTGCCAGCAGCTTATACAGGGACTATGGCTACACCTTC

j_call: TRBJ1-1
clone_size: NA
d_call: NA
v_call: TRBV4-3
cdr3_aa: CASSQSWRDTEAFF
cdr3_nt: TGCGCCAGCAGCCAAAGCTGGAGGGACACTGAAGCTTTCTTT